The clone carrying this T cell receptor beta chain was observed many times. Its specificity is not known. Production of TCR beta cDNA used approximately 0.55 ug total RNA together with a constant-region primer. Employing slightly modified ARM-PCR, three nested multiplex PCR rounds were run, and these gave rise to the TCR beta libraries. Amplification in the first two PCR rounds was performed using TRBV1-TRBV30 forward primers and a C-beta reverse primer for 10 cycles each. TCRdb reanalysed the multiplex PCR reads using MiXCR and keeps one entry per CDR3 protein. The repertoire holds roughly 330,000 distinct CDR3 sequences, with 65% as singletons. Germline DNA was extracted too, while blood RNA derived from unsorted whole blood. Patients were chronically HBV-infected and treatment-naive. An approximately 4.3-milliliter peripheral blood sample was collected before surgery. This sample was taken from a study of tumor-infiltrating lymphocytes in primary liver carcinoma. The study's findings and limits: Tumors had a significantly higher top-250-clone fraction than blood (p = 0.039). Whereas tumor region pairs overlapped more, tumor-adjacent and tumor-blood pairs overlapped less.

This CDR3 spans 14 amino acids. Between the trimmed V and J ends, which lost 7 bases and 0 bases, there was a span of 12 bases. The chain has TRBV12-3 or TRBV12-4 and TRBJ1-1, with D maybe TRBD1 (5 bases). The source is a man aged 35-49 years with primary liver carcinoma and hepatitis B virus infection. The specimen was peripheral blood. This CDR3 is CASTMTELNTEAFF. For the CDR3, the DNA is TGTGCCAGCACCATGACAGAGTTGAACACTGAAGCTTTCTTT.